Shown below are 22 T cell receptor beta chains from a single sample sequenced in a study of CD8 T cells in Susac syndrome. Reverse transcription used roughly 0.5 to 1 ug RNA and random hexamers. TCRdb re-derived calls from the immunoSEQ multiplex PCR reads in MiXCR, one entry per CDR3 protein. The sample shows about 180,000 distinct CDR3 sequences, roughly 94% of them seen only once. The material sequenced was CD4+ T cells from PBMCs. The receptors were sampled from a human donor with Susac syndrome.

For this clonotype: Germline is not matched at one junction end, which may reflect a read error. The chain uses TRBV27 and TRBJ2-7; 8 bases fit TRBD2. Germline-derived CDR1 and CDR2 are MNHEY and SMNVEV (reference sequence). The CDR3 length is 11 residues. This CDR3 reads CASSSSGGLNF. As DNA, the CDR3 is TGTGCCAGCAGTTCCTCGGGAGGGTTGAACTTC.

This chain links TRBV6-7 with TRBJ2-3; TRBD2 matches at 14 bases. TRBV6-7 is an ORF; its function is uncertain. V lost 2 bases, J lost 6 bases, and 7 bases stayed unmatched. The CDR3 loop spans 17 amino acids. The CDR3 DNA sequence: TGTGCCAGCAGTTACCAAGGACTAGCGGGGGGTAAGGATACGCAGTATTTT. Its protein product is CASSYQGLAGGKDTQYF.

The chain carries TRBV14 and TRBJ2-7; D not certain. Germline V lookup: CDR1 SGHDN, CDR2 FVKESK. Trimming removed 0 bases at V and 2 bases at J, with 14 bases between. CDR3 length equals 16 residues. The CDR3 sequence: CASSQDEQAGTYEQYF. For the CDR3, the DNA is TGTGCCAGCAGCCAAGATGAGCAGGCAGGTACCTACGAGCAGTACTTC.

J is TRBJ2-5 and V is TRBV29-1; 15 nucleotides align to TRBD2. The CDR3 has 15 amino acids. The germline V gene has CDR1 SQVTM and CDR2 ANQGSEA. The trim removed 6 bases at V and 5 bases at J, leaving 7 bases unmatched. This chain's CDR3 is CSVAGLAGGGETQYF. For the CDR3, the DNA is TGCAGCGTCGCGGGACTAGCGGGAGGAGGGGAGACCCAGTACTTC. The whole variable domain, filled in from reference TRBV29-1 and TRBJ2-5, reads SAVISQKPSRDICQRGTSLTIQCQVDSQVTMMFWYRQQPGQSLTLIATANQGSEATYESGFVIDKFPISRPNLTFSTLTVSNMSPEDSSIYLCSVAGLAGGGETQYFGPGTRLLVL.

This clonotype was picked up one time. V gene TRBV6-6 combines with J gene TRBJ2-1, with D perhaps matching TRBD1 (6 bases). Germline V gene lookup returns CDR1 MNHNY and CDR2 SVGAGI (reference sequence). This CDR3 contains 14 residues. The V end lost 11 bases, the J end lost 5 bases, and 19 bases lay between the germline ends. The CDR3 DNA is TGTGCCTCCACTTCGGGACAAAACCACAATGAGCAGTTCTTC. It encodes CASTSGQNHNEQFF.

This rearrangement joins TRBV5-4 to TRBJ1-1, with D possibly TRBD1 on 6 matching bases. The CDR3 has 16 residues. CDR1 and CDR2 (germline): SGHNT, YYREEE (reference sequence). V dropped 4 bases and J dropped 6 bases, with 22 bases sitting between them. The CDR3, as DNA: TGTGCCAGCAGCCCTGGAGGGGGGCCCCGGGGGGCTGAAGCTTTCTTT. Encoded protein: CASSPGGGPRGAEAFF. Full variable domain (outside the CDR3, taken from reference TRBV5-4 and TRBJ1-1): ETGVTQSPTHLIKTRGQQVTLRCSSQSGHNTVSWYQQALGQGPQFIFQYYREEENGRGNFPPRFSGLQFPNYSSELNVNALELDDSALYLCASSPGGGPRGAEAFFGQGTRLTVV.

In DNA form, the CDR3 reads TGTGCCAGCAGCGCCGAGAGATACACTGAAGCTTTCTTT. Protein: CASSAERYTEAFF. The genes are TRBV9 and TRBJ1-1; D unresolved. V shed 3 bases and J shed 3 bases, with 9 bases lying between them. The CDR3 is made up of 13 amino acids. Germline-derived CDR1 and CDR2 are SGDLS and YYNGEE.

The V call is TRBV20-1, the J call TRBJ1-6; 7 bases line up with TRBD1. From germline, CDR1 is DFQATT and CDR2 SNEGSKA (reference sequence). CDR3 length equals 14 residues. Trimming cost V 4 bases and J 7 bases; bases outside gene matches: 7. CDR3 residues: CSAKGTDLNSPLHF. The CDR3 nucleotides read TGCAGTGCTAAGGGGACAGACCTAAATTCACCCCTCCACTTT.

The CDR3 is CASSRLAGGLSEQFF. As DNA, the CDR3 is TGTGCCAGCAGCCGACTAGCGGGAGGGCTCAGTGAGCAGTTCTTC. The chain recombines TRBV6-5 with TRBJ2-1, with TRBD2 matching 14 bases. The CDR3 is made up of 15 amino acids. Trimming removed 6 bases from V and 9 bases from J; junction bases left unmatched: 7. The germline CDR1 and CDR2 sequences are MNHEY and SVGAGI.

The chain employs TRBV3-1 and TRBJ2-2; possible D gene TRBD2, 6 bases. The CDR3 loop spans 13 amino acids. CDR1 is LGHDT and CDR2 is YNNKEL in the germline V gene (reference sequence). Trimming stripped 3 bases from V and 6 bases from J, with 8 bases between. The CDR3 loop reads CASSHGGPGELFF. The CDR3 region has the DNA TGTGCCAGCAGCCACGGGGGACCCGGGGAGCTGTTTTTT.

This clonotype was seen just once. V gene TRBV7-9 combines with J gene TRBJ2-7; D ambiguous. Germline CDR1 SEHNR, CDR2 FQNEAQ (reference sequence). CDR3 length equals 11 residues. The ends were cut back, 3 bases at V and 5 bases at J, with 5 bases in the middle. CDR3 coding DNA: TGTGCCAGCAGCTTGGACCACGAGCAGTACTTC. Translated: CASSLDHEQYF.

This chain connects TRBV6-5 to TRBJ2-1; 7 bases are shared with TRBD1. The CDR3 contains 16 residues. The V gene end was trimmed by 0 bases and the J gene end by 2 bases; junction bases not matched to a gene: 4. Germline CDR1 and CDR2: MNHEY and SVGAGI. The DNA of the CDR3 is TGTGCCAGCAGTTACTCGAACAGGGGCCCCTACAATGAGCAGTTCTTC. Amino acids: CASSYSNRGPYNEQFF.

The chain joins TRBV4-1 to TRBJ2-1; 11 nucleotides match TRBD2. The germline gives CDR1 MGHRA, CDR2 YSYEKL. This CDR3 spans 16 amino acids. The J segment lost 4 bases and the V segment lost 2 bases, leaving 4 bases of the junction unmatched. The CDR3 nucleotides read TGCGCCAGCAGCCAACCGACTAGCGGGGATTACAATGAGCAGTTCTTC. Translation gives CASSQPTSGDYNEQFF.

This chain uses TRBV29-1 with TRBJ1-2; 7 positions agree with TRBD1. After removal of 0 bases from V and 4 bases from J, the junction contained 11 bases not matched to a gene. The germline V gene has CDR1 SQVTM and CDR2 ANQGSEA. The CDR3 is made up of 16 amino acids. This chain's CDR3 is CSVEDPGQARSYGYTF. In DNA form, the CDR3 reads TGCAGCGTTGAAGATCCCGGACAGGCGAGGTCCTATGGCTACACCTTC.

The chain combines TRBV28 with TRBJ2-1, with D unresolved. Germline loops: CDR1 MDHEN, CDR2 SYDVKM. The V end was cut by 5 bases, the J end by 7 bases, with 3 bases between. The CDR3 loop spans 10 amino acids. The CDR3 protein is CASSGNEQFF. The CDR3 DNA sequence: TGTGCCAGCAGTGGTAATGAGCAGTTCTTC.

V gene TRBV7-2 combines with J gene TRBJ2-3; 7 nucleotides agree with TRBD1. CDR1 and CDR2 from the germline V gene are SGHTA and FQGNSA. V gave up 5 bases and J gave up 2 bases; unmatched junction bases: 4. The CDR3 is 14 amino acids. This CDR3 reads CASSRDRATDTQYF. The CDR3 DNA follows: TGTGCCAGCAGCCGTGACAGGGCCACAGATACGCAGTATTTT.

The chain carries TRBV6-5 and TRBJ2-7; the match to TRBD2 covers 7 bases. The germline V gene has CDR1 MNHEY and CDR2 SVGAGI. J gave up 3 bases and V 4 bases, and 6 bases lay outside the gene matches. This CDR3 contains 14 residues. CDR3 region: CASSWGGRDYEQYF. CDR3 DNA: TGTGCCAGCAGTTGGGGCGGGAGAGACTACGAGCAGTACTTC.

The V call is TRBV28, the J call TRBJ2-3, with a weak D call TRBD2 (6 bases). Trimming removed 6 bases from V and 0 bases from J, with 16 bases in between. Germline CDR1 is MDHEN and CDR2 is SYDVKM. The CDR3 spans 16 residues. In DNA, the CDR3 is TGTGCCAGCAGCCAGCCCGGCGGGGCGAGCACAGATACGCAGTATTTT. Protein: CASSQPGGASTDTQYF.

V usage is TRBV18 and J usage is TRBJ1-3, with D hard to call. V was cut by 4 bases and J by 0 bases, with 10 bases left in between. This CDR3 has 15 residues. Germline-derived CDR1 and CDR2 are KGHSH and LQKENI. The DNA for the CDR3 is TGTGCCAGCTCACGAAGGGAGAGCTCTGGAAACACCATATATTTT. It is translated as CASSRRESSGNTIYF.

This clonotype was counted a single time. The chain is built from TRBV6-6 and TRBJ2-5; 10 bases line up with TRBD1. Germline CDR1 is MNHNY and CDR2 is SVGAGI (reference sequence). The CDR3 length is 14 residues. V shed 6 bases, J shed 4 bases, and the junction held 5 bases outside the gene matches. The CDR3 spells CASSRDRGRETQYF. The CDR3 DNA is TGTGCCAGCAGCCGGGACAGGGGCCGAGAGACCCAGTACTTC.

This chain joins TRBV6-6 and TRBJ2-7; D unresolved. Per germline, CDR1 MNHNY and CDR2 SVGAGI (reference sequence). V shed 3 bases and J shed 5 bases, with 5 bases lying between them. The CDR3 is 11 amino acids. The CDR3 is CASSYFHEQYF. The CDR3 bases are TGTGCCAGCAGTTATTTCCACGAGCAGTACTTC.

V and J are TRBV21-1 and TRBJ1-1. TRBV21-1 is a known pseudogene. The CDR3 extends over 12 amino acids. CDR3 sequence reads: CASSLTRYEAFF. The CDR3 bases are TGTGCCAGCAGCCTTACTCGTTATGAAGCTTTCTTT.